Listed here is a single TCR beta chain. Trimming at V came to 10 bases and at J to 1 base, leaving 13 bases not matched to a gene. Per germline, CDR1 MDHEN and CDR2 SYDVKM. The CDR3 extends over 16 amino acids. This entry is derived from a study of memory CD4+ T cells and cytomegalovirus serostatus. Using immunoSEQ multiplex PCR, the repertoire was profiled, and TCRdb retains in-frame clones only, with some absent. The sample comprises tens of thousands of clones, 82% of which are singletons, and approximately 0.4% rests with the top ten. Single viable CD3+CD4+CD8-CD45RO+ cells were sorted as the memory CD4+ T cells. Serostatus was set by detecting CMV pp150, pp28, p38, p52 IgG.

Material for sequencing was memory CD4+ T cells from blood. This TCR derives from an adult in good health and CMV-seronegative. The rearrangement uses TRBV28 and TRBJ1-1; TRBD1 agrees at 9 bases. CDR3 in amino acids: CATSTGTGRGNTEAFF. The CDR3 DNA follows: TGTGCCACCTCCACCGGGACAGGGAGGGGGAACACTGAAGCTTTCTTT.